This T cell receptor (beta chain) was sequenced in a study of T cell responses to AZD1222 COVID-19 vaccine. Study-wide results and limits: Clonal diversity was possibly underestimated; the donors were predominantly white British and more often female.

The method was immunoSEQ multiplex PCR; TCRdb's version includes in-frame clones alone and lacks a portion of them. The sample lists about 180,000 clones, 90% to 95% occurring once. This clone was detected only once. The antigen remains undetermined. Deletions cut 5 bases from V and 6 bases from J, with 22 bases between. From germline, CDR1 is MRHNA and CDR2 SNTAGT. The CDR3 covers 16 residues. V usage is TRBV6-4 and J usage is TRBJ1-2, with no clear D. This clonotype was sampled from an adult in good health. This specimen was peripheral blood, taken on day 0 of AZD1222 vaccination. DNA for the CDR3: TGTGCCAGCAGTTCTAACGACATTTCCCGTGCGAATGGCTACACCTTC. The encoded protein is CASSSNDISRANGYTF.